Presented here are 21 T cell receptor beta chains from one specimen sequenced in a study of TIL therapy for anti-PD-1-resistant metastatic lung cancer. The libraries were made with immunoSEQ v3. Sequenced by immunoSEQ multiplex PCR; TCRdb stores in-frame clones only, minus some. The data contain more than 45,000 clones, around 70% of them seen just once; the ten biggest clones take up 1.5% to 2%. Time point here: pre-treatment sample, taken before nivolumab and TIL therapy. The sequencing here drew on blood, taken at baseline. These receptors were collected from a person aged 25-80 years with non-small cell lung cancer.

The genes are TRBV5-1 and TRBJ2-7, with D tentatively TRBD2 (5 bases). The V gene lost 0 bases and the J gene lost 3 bases, with 13 bases spanning the gap. There are 15 residues in the CDR3. CDR1 is SGHRS and CDR2 is YFSETQ in the germline V gene. The CDR3 loop is CASSLAAGVNYEQYF. CDR3 sequence (DNA): TGCGCCAGCAGCTTGGCCGCCGGGGTCAACTACGAGCAGTACTTC.

V gene TRBV6-1 combines with J gene TRBJ2-2; 12 bases match TRBD1. The V and J ends lost 4 bases and 5 bases, in that order; junction bases with no gene match: 5. The germline gives CDR1 MNHNS, CDR2 SASEGT. The CDR3 length is 16 residues. The CDR3 region is CASSGGTGGETGELFF. CDR3 DNA sequence: TGTGCCAGCAGTGGGGGGACAGGGGGCGAGACCGGGGAGCTGTTTTTT.

The chain couples TRBV4-2 to TRBJ2-6; the D gene could be TRBD1 or TRBD2 (5 bases each). In germline, CDR1 is LGHNA, CDR2 YNFKEQ. Trimming pared 0 bases from V and 2 bases from J, leaving 11 bases between. The CDR3 contains 17 residues. The CDR3 protein is CASSQDRGAPGANVLTF. As DNA, the CDR3 is TGTGCCAGCAGCCAAGATAGGGGAGCCCCTGGGGCCAACGTCCTGACTTTC.

V usage is TRBV7-9 and J usage is TRBJ1-4; TRBD1 matches 7 bases. The junction had 4 bases not matched to a gene; V was cut back by 6 bases and J by 0 bases. The length of the CDR3 is 15 residues. Germline values: CDR1 SEHNR, CDR2 FQNEAQ (reference sequence). This CDR3 reads CASSTGQATNEKLFF. CDR3 nucleotides: TGTGCCAGCAGTACCGGACAGGCAACTAATGAAAAACTGTTTTTT. The entire variable domain, with the rest obtained from reference TRBV7-9 and TRBJ1-4, is as follows: DTGVSQNPRHKITKRGQNVTFRCDPISEHNRLYWYRQTLGQGPEFLTYFQNEAQLEKSRLLSDRFSAERPKGSFSTLEIQRTEQGDSAMYLCASSTGQATNEKLFFGSGTQLSVL.

This clone was picked up a small number of times. The V call is TRBV7-7, the J call TRBJ1-5; TRBD1 agrees at 8 bases. The CDR3 totals 18 residues. Germline V gene data show CDR1 as SSHAT and CDR2 as FNYEAQ (reference sequence). V was pared by 5 bases and J by 0 bases, with 12 bases of the junction left unmatched. CDR3 in DNA: TGTGCCAGCAGCGACTGGGACAGGATCTTTACTAGCAATCAGCCCCAGCATTTT. Translation gives CASSDWDRIFTSNQPQHF.

This chain links TRBV4-3 with TRBJ2-2; D is unresolved. Germline loops: CDR1 LGHNA, CDR2 YSLEER. CDR3 length: 17 amino acids. V lost 0 bases to trimming and J lost 0 bases, with 11 bases between them. The CDR3 spells CASSQDRATANTGELFF. The CDR3 DNA reads TGCGCCAGCAGCCAAGATAGGGCTACCGCGAACACCGGGGAGCTGTTTTTT.

This clone was detected only a few times. The chain carries TRBV7-2 and TRBJ1-6, with 7 bases lining up with TRBD1. The V gene end was trimmed by 6 bases and the J gene end by 7 bases; junction bases not matched to a gene: 6. The CDR3 contains 14 residues. Per germline, CDR1 SGHTA and CDR2 FQGNSA. The CDR3 bases are TGTGCCAGCAGACCGACAGGGAAAAATTCACCCCTCCACTTT. As protein: CASRPTGKNSPLHF.

This clone was detected only once. The chain links TRBV9 to TRBJ2-5, with TRBD2 matching 7 bases. CDR3 size: 15 residues. The junction had 7 bases not matched to a gene; V was cut back by 2 bases and J by 3 bases. Germline CDR1 is SGDLS and CDR2 is YYNGEE. In DNA form, the CDR3 reads TGTGCCAGCAGCGTTATGAGCGGGGCGGAAGAGACCCAGTACTTC. Its translation is CASSVMSGAEETQYF. The full variable domain, rest sourced from reference TRBV9 and TRBJ2-5, is DSGVTQTPKHLITATGQRVTLRCSPRSGDLSVYWYQQSLDQGLQFLIQYYNGEERAKGNILERFSAQQFPDLHSELNLSSLELGDSALYFCASSVMSGAEETQYFGPGTRLLVL.

The chain couples TRBV28 to TRBJ2-3; D uncertain. Per the germline V gene, CDR1 is MDHEN and CDR2 is SYDVKM. V lost 2 bases to trimming and J lost 0 bases, with 0 bases between them. The CDR3 length is 12 residues. DNA for the CDR3: TGTGCCAGCAGTTTAAGCACAGATACGCAGTATTTT. Amino acid sequence: CASSLSTDTQYF. Variable domain in full (rest from reference TRBV28 and TRBJ2-3): DVKVTQSSRYLVKRTGEKVFLECVQDMDHENMFWYRQDPGLGLRLIYFSYDVKMKEKGDIPEGYSVSREKKERFSLILESASTNQTSMYLCASSLSTDTQYFGPGTRLTVL.

The V and J genes are TRBV6-1 and TRBJ1-6, with D perhaps TRBD1 (6 bases). V lost 6 bases and J lost 6, with 9 bases in between. The germline V gene encodes CDR1 MNHNS and CDR2 SASEGT. This CDR3 spans 13 amino acids. CDR3 region: CASSGRGNSPLHF. The CDR3 nucleotides read TGTGCCAGCAGCGGCAGGGGTAATTCACCCCTCCACTTT.

The genes are TRBV27 and TRBJ1-1; D possibly corresponds to TRBD1 (5 bases). The germline V gene has CDR1 MNHEY and CDR2 SMNVEV (reference sequence). Trimming cost V 2 bases and J 4 bases, with 8 bases left between them. This CDR3 is 13 amino acids long. CDR3 bases: TGTGCCAGCAGTTTACCGGGGGGCACTGAAGCTTTCTTT. This codes for CASSLPGGTEAFF.

The chain is built from TRBV30 and TRBJ2-7; D remains ambiguous. The CDR3 is made up of 14 amino acids. Trimming stripped 0 bases from V and 6 bases from J, with 15 bases between. Germline values: CDR1 GTSNPN, CDR2 SVGIG (reference sequence). CDR3 sequence reads: CAWSVGAWPSEQYF. In nucleotides, the CDR3 is TGTGCCTGGAGTGTTGGCGCCTGGCCTTCCGAGCAGTACTTC.

J is TRBJ2-5 and V is TRBV29-1; 10 bases map to TRBD1. With V trimmed by 3 bases and J by 11 bases, 12 bases remained unmatched. Germline CDR1 is SQVTM and CDR2 is ANQGSEA. The CDR3 has 14 amino acids. CDR3: CSVENRGTGDEQYF. DNA of the CDR3: TGCAGCGTTGAGAATCGTGGGACAGGGGATGAGCAGTACTTC. Full variable domain (outside the CDR3, taken from reference TRBV29-1 and TRBJ2-5): SAVISQKPSRDICQRGTSLTIQCQVDSQVTMMFWYRQQPGQSLTLIATANQGSEATYESGFVIDKFPISRPNLTFSTLTVSNMSPEDSSIYLCSVENRGTGDEQYFGPGTRLLVL.

Regarding this clone: The junction departs from germline at one end; a sequencing error may be responsible. The chain recombines TRBV6-6 with TRBJ2-3; 11 positions match TRBD1. This CDR3 region has 14 residues. Germline V gene sequence: CDR1 MNHNY, CDR2 SVGAGI (reference sequence). The CDR3 bases are TGTGCCAGCAGTATCAGTAACGGACAGGGGGCTATGAGATTT. Protein sequence: CASSISNGQGAMRF.

The V and J genes are TRBV2 and TRBJ1-1; D call uncertain. Trimming stripped 6 bases from V and 5 bases from J, with 16 bases between. This CDR3 region has 14 residues. CDR1 SNHLY and CDR2 FYNNEI come from the germline V gene. The chain's CDR3 is CASSELGTETEAFF. The CDR3 nucleotides are TGTGCCAGCAGCGAGCTGGGCACCGAGACTGAAGCTTTCTTT. Drawing the rest from reference TRBV2 and TRBJ1-1, the complete variable domain is EPEVTQTPSHQVTQMGQEVILRCVPISNHLYFYWYRQILGQKVEFLVSFYNNEISEKSEIFDDQFSVERPDGSNFTLKIRSTKLEDSAMYFCASSELGTETEAFFGQGTRLTVV.

This chain links TRBV12-5 with TRBJ1-5, with 7 bases aligning to TRBD1. J was trimmed by 5 bases and V by 4 bases; bases with no gene match: 11. CDR3 length: 16 amino acids. Germline assignment: CDR1 LGHNT and CDR2 FRNRAP. In DNA form, the CDR3 reads TGTGCTAGTGGTTCGTACATCGACAGGGTTCATCAGCCCCAGCATTTT. Its protein product is CASGSYIDRVHQPQHF.

V and J are TRBV7-2 and TRBJ2-7, with D perhaps being TRBD1 or TRBD2 (6 bases each). The V end was cut by 5 bases, the J end by 0 bases, with 23 bases between. The CDR3 covers 18 residues. Germline-derived CDR1 and CDR2 are SGHTA and FQGNSA. CDR3 in amino acids: CASSAPRRGRTHSYEQYF. The DNA for the CDR3 is TGTGCCAGCAGCGCCCCAAGAAGGGGGAGGACACACTCCTACGAGCAGTACTTC.

V is TRBV7-3 and J is TRBJ1-1; D remains unclear. Germline V gives CDR1 SGHTA, CDR2 FQGTGA. Trimming stripped 3 bases from V and 8 bases from J, with 13 bases between. CDR3 length equals 13 residues. The CDR3 protein is CASSFSSGTEAFF. In DNA form, the CDR3 reads TGTGCCAGCAGCTTCTCGTCAGGAACCGAAGCTTTCTTT.

This rearrangement joins TRBV2 to TRBJ1-5; TRBD1 matches at 10 bases. V lost 8 bases to trimming and J lost 3 bases; unmatched junction nucleotides: 4. Germline V lookup: CDR1 SNHLY, CDR2 FYNNEI. The CDR3 loop spans 14 amino acids. The CDR3 region has the DNA TGTGCCAGCGGGGACAGGGGAGCCAATCAGCCCCAGCATTTT. Protein: CASGDRGANQPQHF.

This chain uses TRBV6-1 with TRBJ1-2; no definite D call. This CDR3 has 12 residues. With 2 bases removed from V and 8 bases from J, the gap between germline ends came to 9 bases. Germline CDR1 is MNHNS and CDR2 is SASEGT. The CDR3 region has the DNA TGTGCCAGCAGTGAACGGATGGGAGGCTACACCTTC. It yields the protein CASSERMGGYTF.

The chain combines TRBV5-4 with TRBJ1-4; 7 bases match TRBD1. After removal of 3 bases from V and 4 bases from J, the junction contained 6 bases not matched to a gene. CDR1 is SGHNT, CDR2 YYREEE, per germline (reference sequence). This CDR3 has 15 residues. For the CDR3, the DNA is TGTGCCAGCAGCTCGAAGACAGGGATTAATGAAAAACTGTTTTTT. Protein sequence: CASSSKTGINEKLFF.